This T cell receptor beta chain appears in the sequencing data of a study of CD8 T cells in Susac syndrome. Random hexamers were used to reverse transcribe about 0.45 to 1 ug of RNA. Multiplex PCR with immunoSEQ amplified the TCR beta CDR3 across 54 Vbeta and 13 Jbeta. Each CDR3 protein gets one entry after TCRdb re-called the immunoSEQ multiplex PCR reads with MiXCR. This table holds approximately 100,000 distinct CDR3 sequences, 92% found once. Germline values: CDR1 SGHVS, CDR2 FQNEAQ. The CDR3 length is 15 residues. With 6 bases clipped from V and 2 bases from J, the junction kept 6 bases outside the gene matches. Sequencing targeted TCR beta in T cells from blood (CD8+ and CD4+). Controls were healthy donors chosen to match patients in age and sex.

Source material: CD8+ T cells from PBMCs. This chain links TRBV7-8 with TRBJ1-5; 8 bases align to TRBD1. The clonotype originates from a human donor in good health. The DNA of the CDR3 is TGTGCCAGCAGTCTAGGGACAGGAGGCAATCAGCCCCAGCATTTT. It is translated as CASSLGTGGNQPQHF.